A single sample is the source of the 11 T cell receptor beta chains below, sequenced in a study of T cell responses to AZD1222 COVID-19 vaccine. TCRdb's copy holds only in-frame clones and misses some; the assay was immunoSEQ multiplex PCR. The table lists around 94,000 clones, around nine tenths of them singletons, with roughly 4% in the top ten. Sequences were derived from peripheral blood, sampled on day 0 of AZD1222 vaccination. Source of these receptors: an adult in good health.

The J gene is TRBJ2-3, the V gene TRBV4-3; a weak D match, TRBD1 (6 bases). The CDR3 has 16 residues. The germline gives CDR1 LGHNA, CDR2 YSLEER. V was clipped by 1 base and J by 0 bases, with 11 bases between them. The CDR3 DNA is TGCGCCAGCAGCCAAGTAATGGACAGAAGCACAGATACGCAGTATTTT. Translated, it gives CASSQVMDRSTDTQYF.

This chain joins TRBV27 and TRBJ1-1; tentatively, D is TRBD1 (5 bases). Trimming pared 3 bases from V and 5 bases from J, leaving 19 bases between. Germline CDR1 reads MNHEY; CDR2 reads SMNVEV (reference sequence). This CDR3 region has 16 residues. Here the CDR3 reads CASSFRHRPQRTEAFF. As DNA, the CDR3 is TGTGCCAGCAGTTTCCGCCACAGGCCCCAGAGGACTGAAGCTTTCTTT.

V gene TRBV14 combines with J gene TRBJ2-2, with 10 positions matching TRBD1. Germline CDR1 is SGHDN and CDR2 is FVKESK. V trimming: 4 bases; J trimming: 6 bases; junction bases outside the gene matches: 5. This CDR3 spans 15 amino acids. For the CDR3, the DNA is TGTGCCAGCAGCCTAAGGGGACAGGGGCCCGGGGAGCTGTTTTTT. Encoded protein: CASSLRGQGPGELFF.

The chain combines TRBV20-1 with TRBJ2-3; D gene ambiguous. Per germline, CDR1 DFQATT and CDR2 SNEGSKA (reference sequence). With 3 bases removed from V and 4 bases from J, the gap between germline ends came to 14 bases. The CDR3 has 14 residues. The CDR3, as DNA: TGCAGTGCTAGTGGCCACGAACCCCCAGATACGCAGTATTTT. Amino acid sequence: CSASGHEPPDTQYF.

The chain employs TRBV2 and TRBJ1-4, with 7 bases that match TRBD1. The CDR3 consists of 12 residues. The J segment lost 13 bases and the V segment lost 2 bases, leaving 4 bases of the junction unmatched. The germline V gene encodes CDR1 SNHLY and CDR2 FYNNEI. For the CDR3, the DNA is TGTGCCAGCAGTGAACAGGGGGACCGACTGTTTTTT. It encodes CASSEQGDRLFF.

This chain connects TRBV12-3 or TRBV12-4 to TRBJ1-2; maybe TRBD1 (6 bases). CDR3 length equals 11 residues. The V end lost 5 bases, the J end lost 10 bases, and 11 bases lay between the germline ends. CDR3 amino acids: CASSGGAVYTF. The CDR3 nucleotides read TGTGCCAGCAGTGGGGGGGCGGTCTACACCTTC.

This clone was seen once. The chain links TRBV7-3 to TRBJ2-1; TRBD2 is a possible D gene (5 bases). CDR1 is SGHTA, CDR2 FQGTGA, per germline. V lost 4 bases to trimming and J lost 12 bases, with 13 bases between them. This CDR3 has 12 amino acids. The CDR3 protein is CASSSIHGGQFF. The CDR3 DNA reads TGTGCCAGCAGCTCCATACACGGAGGGCAGTTCTTC. Full variable domain (remainder filled in from reference TRBV7-3 and TRBJ2-1): GAGVSQTPSNKVTEKGKYVELRCDPISGHTALYWYRQSLGQGPEFLIYFQGTGAADDSGLPNDRFFAVRPEGSVSTLKIQRTERGDSAVYLCASSSIHGGQFFGPGTRLTVL.

V is TRBV6-4 and J is TRBJ1-5; no clear D gene. Deletions cut 4 bases from V and 1 base from J, with 5 bases between. The CDR3 has 13 residues. CDR1 and CDR2 (germline): MRHNA, SNTAGT. In nucleotides, the CDR3 is TGTGCCAGCAGTGTGGAAAGCAATCAGCCCCAGCATTTT. This gives the protein CASSVESNQPQHF.

The chain links TRBV7-2 to TRBJ2-7; D possibly corresponds to TRBD1 (6 bases). V shed 4 bases and J shed 1 base, with 14 bases lying between them. Germline V gene lookup returns CDR1 SGHTA and CDR2 FQGNSA. The CDR3 extends over 15 amino acids. The CDR3 reads CASSSTDSQSYEQYF. For the CDR3, the DNA is TGTGCCAGCAGCTCTACGGACAGTCAATCCTACGAGCAGTACTTC.

The J gene is TRBJ1-1, the V gene TRBV6-5; tentatively, D is TRBD1 (6 bases). Trimming shortened V by 6 bases and J by 1 base, and 9 bases separated the two germline ends. The CDR3 runs to 13 residues. CDR1 is MNHEY and CDR2 is SVGAGI in the germline V gene. The CDR3 is CASRSTGNTEAFF. The CDR3 nucleotides are TGTGCCAGCAGATCGACAGGGAACACTGAAGCTTTCTTT.

The chain is built from TRBV5-1 and TRBJ1-1; 9 positions agree with TRBD1. With 6 bases clipped from V and 4 bases from J, the junction kept 16 bases outside the gene matches. The CDR3 sequence is 17 residues long. CDR1 SGHRS and CDR2 YFSETQ come from the germline V gene. The CDR3 coding sequence is TGCGCCAGCACTTCGGGGACAGGGAGTGGTGAGGGCACTGAAGCTTTCTTT. Its protein is CASTSGTGSGEGTEAFF.